Ten or more counts support the clone carrying this T cell receptor (beta chain). Antigen specificity is unknown. These data belong to a study of T cells in Graves' hyperthyroidism and ophthalmopathy. Findings and limits, study-wide: Ophthalmopathy was told apart from stable hyperthyroidism by a 13 V-J model.

Authors of the study amplified TCR beta CDR3 regions from RNA transcripts. The study used the HTBI primer set for a first-round RT-PCR of the TCR CDR3. TCRdb reprocessed the multiplex PCR reads with MiXCR, giving one entry per CDR3 protein. The sample shows more than 300,000 distinct CDR3 sequences, more than 12% of them seen only once. The germline gives CDR1 MNHNS, CDR2 SASEGT. V lost 7 bases and J lost 0; bases outside the gene matches: 4. This CDR3 is 14 amino acids long. This chain joins TRBV6-1 and TRBJ2-3; TRBD1 aligns across 7 bases. Material: blood. The receptor was derived from a woman aged 25-40 years with Graves' ophthalmopathy. CDR3 sequence reads: CASTRDRSTDTQYF. For the CDR3, the DNA is TGTGCCAGCACCCGGGACAGAAGCACAGATACGCAGTATTTT.